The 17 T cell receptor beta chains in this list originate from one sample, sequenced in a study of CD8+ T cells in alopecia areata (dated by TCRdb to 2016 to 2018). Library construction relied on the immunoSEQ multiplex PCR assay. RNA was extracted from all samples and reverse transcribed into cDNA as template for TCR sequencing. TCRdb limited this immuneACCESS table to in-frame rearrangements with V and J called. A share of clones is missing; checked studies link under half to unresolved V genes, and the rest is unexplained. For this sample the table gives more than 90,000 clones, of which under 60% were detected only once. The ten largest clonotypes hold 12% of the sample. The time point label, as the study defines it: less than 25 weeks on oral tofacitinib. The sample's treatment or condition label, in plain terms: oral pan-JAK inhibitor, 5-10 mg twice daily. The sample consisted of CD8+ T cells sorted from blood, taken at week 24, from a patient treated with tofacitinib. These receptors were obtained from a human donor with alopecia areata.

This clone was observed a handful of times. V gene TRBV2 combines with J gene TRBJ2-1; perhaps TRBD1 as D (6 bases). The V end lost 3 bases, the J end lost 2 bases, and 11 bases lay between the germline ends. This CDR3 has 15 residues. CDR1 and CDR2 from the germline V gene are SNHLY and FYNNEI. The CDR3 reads CASSESGDTYNEQFF. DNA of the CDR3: TGTGCCAGCAGTGAGTCCGGGGACACCTACAATGAGCAGTTCTTC.

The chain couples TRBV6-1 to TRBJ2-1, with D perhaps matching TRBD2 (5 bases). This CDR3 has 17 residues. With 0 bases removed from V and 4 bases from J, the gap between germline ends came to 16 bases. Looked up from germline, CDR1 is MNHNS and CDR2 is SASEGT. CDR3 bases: TGTGCCAGCAGTGAAGCTTACCTCGGGGTTAGGTACAATGAGCAGTTCTTC. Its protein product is CASSEAYLGVRYNEQFF.

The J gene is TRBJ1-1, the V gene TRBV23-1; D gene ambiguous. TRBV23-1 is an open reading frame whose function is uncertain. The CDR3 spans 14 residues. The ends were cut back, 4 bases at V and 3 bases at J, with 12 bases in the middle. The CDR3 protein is CASSRGANDTEAFF. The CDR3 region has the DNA TGCGCCAGCAGTCGAGGCGCAAATGACACTGAAGCTTTCTTT.

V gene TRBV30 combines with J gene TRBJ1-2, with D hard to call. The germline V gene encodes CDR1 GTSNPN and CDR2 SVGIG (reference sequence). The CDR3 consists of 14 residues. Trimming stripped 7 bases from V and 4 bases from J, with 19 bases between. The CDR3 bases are TGTGCCTACGAAGAATTAAAGGTGATCTATGGCTACACCTTC. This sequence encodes CAYEELKVIYGYTF.

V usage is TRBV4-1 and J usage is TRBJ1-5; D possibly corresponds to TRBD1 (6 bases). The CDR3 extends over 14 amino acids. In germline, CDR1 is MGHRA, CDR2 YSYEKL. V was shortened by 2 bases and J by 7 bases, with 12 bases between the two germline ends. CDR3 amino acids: CASSQRGLRQPQHF. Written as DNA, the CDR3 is TGCGCCAGCAGCCAAAGGGGGTTACGGCAGCCCCAGCATTTT.

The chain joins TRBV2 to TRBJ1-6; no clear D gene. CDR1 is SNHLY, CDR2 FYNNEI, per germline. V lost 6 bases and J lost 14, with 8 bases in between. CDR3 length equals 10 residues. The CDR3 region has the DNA TGTGCCAGCAGCCAGCTCACCCTCCACTTT. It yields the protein CASSQLTLHF.

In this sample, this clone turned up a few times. In nucleotides, the CDR3 is TGTGCCATCGGGGAGACACCTTCCTACGAGCAGTACTTC. It translates to CAIGETPSYEQYF. V gene TRBV10-3 combines with J gene TRBJ2-7; tentatively, D is TRBD2 (5 bases). V was clipped by 8 bases and J by 1 base, with 12 bases between them. CDR3 length: 13 residues. CDR1 and CDR2 from the germline V gene are ENHRY and SYGVKD.

CDR3 nucleotide sequence: TGTGCCAGCAGCCTATGGGACCAGCCCTACGAGCAGTACTTC. Protein sequence: CASSLWDQPYEQYF. V gene TRBV9 combines with J gene TRBJ2-7; D tentatively reads TRBD1 or TRBD2 (5 bases each). Germline V CDR1 and CDR2: SGDLS, YYNGEE. The CDR3 loop spans 14 amino acids. Trimming stripped 4 bases from V and 2 bases from J, with 13 bases between.

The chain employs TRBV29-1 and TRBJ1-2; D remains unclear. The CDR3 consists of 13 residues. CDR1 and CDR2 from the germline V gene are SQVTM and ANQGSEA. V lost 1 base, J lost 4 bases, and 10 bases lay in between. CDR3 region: CSVEAERLYGYTF. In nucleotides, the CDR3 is TGCAGCGTTGAAGCGGAGAGACTCTATGGCTACACCTTC.

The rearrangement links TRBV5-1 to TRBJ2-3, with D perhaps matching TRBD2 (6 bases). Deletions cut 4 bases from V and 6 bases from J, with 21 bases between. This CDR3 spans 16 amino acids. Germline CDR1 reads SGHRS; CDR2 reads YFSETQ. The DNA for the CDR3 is TGCGCCAGCAGCCCTGGAGGGCCCCGAGGAACTGATACGCAGTATTTT. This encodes CASSPGGPRGTDTQYF. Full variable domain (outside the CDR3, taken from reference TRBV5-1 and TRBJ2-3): KAGVTQTPRYLIKTRGQQVTLSCSPISGHRSVSWYQQTPGQGLQFLFEYFSETQRNKGNFPGRFSGRQFSNSRSEMNVSTLELGDSALYLCASSPGGPRGTDTQYFGPGTRLTVL.

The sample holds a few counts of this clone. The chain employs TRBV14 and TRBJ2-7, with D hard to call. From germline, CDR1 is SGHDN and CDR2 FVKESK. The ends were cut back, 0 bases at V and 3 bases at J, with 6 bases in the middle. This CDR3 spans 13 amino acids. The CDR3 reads CASSQDISYEQYF. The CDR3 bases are TGTGCCAGCAGCCAAGATATAAGCTACGAGCAGTACTTC. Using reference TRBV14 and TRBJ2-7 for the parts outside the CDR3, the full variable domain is EAGVTQFPSHSVIEKGQTVTLRCDPISGHDNLYWYRRVMGKEIKFLLHFVKESKQDESGMPNNRFLAERTGGTYSTLKVQPAELEDSGVYFCASSQDISYEQYFGPGTRLTVT.

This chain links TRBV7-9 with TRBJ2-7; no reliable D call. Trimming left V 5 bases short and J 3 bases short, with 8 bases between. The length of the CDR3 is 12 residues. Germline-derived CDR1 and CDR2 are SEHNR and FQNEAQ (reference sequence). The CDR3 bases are TGTGCCAGCAGCCCGAACTTCTACGAGCAGTACTTC. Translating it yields CASSPNFYEQYF. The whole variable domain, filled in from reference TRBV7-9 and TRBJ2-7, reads DTGVSQNPRHKITKRGQNVTFRCDPISEHNRLYWYRQTLGQGPEFLTYFQNEAQLEKSRLLSDRFSAERPKGSFSTLEIQRTEQGDSAMYLCASSPNFYEQYFGPGTRLTVT.

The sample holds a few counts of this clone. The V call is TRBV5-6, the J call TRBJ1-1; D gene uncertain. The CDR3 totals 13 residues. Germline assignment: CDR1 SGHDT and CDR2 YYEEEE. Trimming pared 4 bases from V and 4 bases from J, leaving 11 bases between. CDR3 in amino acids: CASSAPSGTEAFF. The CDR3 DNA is TGTGCCAGCAGCGCTCCGTCGGGCACTGAAGCTTTCTTT.

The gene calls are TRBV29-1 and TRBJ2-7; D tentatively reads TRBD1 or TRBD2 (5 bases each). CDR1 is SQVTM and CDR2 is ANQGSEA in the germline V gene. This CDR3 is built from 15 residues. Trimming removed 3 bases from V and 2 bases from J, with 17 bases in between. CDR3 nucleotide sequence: TGCAGCGTTGAGGGGGATGATAGAAGTCCCTACGAGCAGTACTTC. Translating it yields CSVEGDDRSPYEQYF.

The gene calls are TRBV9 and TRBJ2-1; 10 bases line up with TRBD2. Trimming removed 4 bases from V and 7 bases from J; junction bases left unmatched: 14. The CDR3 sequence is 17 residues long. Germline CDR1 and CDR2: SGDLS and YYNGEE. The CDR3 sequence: CASSIDLSGGPGNEQFF. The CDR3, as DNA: TGTGCCAGCAGCATCGATCTTAGCGGGGGGCCGGGAAATGAGCAGTTCTTC.

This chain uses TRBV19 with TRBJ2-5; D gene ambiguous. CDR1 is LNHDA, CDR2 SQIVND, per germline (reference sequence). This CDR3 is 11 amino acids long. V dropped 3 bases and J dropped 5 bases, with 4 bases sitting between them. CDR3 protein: CASSIIETQYF. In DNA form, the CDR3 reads TGTGCCAGTAGTATCATCGAGACCCAGTACTTC.

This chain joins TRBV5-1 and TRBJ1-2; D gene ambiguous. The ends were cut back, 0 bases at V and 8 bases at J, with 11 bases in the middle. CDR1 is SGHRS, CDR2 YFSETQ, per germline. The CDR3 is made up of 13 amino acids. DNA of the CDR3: TGCGCCAGCAGCTTGGCCCTGGACGGCGGCTACACCTTC. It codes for CASSLALDGGYTF.